This T cell receptor beta chain comes out of a study of T cells in Graves' hyperthyroidism and ophthalmopathy. Study-wide results and limits: Ophthalmopathy stood apart from stable hyperthyroidism in a 13 V-J model. Most thyroid-expanded clonotypes above 0.001 were also found in blood.

Trimming took 2 bases from V and 7 from J, leaving 13 bases between them. This CDR3 is built from 13 residues. Germline V gives CDR1 SGHRS, CDR2 YFSETQ. From RNA transcripts, TCR beta CDR3 regions were amplified. The study used the HTBI primer set for a first-round RT-PCR of the TCR CDR3. Each CDR3 protein gets one entry after TCRdb re-called the multiplex PCR reads with MiXCR. The table lists almost 500,000 distinct CDR3 sequences, around a fifth of them singletons. This clonotype has a handful of counts. Its target is unknown. Patients affected by ophthalmopathy presented a Clinical Activity Score of at least 3, a NOSPECS grade of at least 4, and disease duration below 3 months.

The J gene is TRBJ2-7, the V gene TRBV5-1; D remains unclear. This receptor was obtained from a woman in her 70s with Graves' ophthalmopathy. Sequenced material: blood. CDR3: CASSFATGREQYF. CDR3 sequence (DNA): TGCGCCAGCAGCTTCGCCACCGGACGGGAGCAGTACTTC.